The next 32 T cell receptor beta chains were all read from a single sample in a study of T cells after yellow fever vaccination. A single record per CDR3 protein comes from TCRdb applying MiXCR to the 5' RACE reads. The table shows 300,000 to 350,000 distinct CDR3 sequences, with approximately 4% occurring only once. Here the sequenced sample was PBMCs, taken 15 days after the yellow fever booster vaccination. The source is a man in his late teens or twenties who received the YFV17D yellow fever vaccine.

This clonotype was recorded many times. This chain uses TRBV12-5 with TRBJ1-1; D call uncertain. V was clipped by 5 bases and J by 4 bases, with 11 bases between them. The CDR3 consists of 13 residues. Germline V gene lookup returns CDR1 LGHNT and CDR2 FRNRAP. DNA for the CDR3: TGTGCTAGTGGTCGTTACATTGGCACTGAAGCTTTCTTT. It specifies CASGRYIGTEAFF. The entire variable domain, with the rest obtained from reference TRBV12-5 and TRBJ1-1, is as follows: DARVTQTPRHKVTEMGQEVTMRCQPILGHNTVFWYRQTMMQGLELLAYFRNRAPLDDSGMPKDRFSAEMPDATLATLKIQPSEPRDSAVYFCASGRYIGTEAFFGQGTRLTVV.

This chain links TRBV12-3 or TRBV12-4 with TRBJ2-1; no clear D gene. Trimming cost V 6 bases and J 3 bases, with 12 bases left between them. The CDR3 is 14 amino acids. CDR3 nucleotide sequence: TGTGCCAGCAGCTCCGACCCCTTCTACAATGAGCAGTTCTTC. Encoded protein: CASSSDPFYNEQFF.

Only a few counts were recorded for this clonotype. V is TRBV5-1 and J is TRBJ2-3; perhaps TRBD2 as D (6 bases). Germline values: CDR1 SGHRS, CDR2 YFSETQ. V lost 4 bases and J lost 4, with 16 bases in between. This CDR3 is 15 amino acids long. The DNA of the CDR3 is TGCGCCAGCAGCCCCTTAGCGGTTAGGCCAGATACGCAGTATTTT. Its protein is CASSPLAVRPDTQYF.

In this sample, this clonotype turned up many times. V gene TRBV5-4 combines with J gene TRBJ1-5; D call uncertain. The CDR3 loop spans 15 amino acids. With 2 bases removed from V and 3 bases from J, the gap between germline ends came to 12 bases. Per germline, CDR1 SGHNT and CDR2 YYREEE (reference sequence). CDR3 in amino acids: CASSFGGSHNQPQHF. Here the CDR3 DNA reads TGTGCCAGCAGCTTCGGAGGGTCCCACAATCAGCCCCAGCATTTT.

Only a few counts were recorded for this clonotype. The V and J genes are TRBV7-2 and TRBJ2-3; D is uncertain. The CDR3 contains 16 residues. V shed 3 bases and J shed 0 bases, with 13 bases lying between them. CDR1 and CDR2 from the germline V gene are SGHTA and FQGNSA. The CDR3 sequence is CASSFHSLLSTDTQYF. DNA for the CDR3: TGTGCCAGCAGCTTCCACAGTCTTCTAAGCACAGATACGCAGTATTTT.

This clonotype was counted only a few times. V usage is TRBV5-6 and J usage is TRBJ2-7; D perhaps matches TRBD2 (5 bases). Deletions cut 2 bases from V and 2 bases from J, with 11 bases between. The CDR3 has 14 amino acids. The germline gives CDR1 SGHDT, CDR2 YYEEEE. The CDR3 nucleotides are TGTGCCAGCAGCTTCGGCGGGTCACCCTACGAGCAGTACGTC. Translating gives CASSFGGSPYEQYV.

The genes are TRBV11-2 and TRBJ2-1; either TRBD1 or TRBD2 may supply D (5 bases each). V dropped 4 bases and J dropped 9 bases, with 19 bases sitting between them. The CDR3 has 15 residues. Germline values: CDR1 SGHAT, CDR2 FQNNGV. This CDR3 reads CASSWDGRPYGEQFF. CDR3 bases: TGTGCCAGCAGCTGGGACGGACGACCCTATGGTGAGCAGTTCTTC.

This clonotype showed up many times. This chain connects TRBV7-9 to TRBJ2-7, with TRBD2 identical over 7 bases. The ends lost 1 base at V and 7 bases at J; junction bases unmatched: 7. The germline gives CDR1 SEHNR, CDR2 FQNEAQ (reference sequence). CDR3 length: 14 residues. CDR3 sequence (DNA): TGTGCCAGCAGCTTAGAGCCAGGGACTAAGGAGCAGTACTTC. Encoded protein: CASSLEPGTKEQYF.

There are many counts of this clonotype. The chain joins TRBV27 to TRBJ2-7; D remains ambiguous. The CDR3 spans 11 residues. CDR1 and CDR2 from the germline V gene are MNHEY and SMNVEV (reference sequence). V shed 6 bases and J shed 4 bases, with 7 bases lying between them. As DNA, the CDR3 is TGTGCCAGCAGAGAAAATTACGAGCAGTACTTC. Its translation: CASRENYEQYF.

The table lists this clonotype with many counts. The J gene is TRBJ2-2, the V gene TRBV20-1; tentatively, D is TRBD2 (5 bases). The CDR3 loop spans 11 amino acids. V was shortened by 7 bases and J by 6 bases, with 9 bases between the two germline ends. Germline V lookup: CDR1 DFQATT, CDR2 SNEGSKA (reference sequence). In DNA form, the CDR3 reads TGCAGTGGTCGGGGTGCCGGGGAGCTGTTTTTT. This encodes CSGRGAGELFF.

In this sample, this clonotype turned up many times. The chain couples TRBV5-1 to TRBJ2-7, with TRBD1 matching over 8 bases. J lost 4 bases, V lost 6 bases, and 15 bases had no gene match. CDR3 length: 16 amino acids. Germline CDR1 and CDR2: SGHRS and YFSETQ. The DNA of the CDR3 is TGCGCCAGCACCGTAAACTCAAACAGGGGGAGATACGAGCAGTACTTC. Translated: CASTVNSNRGRYEQYF.

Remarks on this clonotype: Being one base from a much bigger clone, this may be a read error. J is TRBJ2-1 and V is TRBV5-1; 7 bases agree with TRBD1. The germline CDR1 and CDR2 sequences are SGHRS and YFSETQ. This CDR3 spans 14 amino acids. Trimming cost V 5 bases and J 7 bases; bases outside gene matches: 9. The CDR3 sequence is CASSRDRAKNEQFF. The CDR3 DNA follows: TGCGCCAGCAGTCGAGACAGGGCAAAGAATGAGCAGTTCTTC.

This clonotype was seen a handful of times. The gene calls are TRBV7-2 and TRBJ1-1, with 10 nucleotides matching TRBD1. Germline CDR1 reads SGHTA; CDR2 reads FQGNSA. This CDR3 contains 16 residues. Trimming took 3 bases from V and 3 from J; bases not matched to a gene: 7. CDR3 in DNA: TGTGCCAGCAGCTTCTCACCCGGGACAGGGGACACTGAAGCTTTCTTT. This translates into CASSFSPGTGDTEAFF.

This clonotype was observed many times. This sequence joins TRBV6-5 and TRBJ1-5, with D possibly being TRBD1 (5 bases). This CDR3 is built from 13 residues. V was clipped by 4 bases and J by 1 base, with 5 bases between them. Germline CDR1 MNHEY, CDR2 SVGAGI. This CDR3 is CASSWDSNQPQHF. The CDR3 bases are TGTGCCAGCAGTTGGGACAGCAATCAGCCCCAGCATTTT.

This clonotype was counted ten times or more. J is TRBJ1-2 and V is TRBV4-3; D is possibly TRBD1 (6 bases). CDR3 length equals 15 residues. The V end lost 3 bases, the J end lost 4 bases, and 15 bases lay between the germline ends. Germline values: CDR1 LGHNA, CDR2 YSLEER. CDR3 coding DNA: TGCGCCAGCAGCCAGCAGAAAGAAGGGGGCTATGGCTACACCTTC. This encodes CASSQQKEGGYGYTF.

The CDR3 region has the DNA TGTGCCACCAGCAGGGGTGGGGGACAGAAGAACACCGGGGAGCTGTTTTTT. This sequence encodes CATSRGGGQKNTGELFF. J is TRBJ2-2 and V is TRBV15; TRBD1 matches 7 bases. The CDR3 is 17 amino acids. Trimming took 3 bases from V and 1 from J; bases not matched to a gene: 8. The V gene's germline CDR1 is LNHNV and CDR2 YYDKDF (reference sequence).

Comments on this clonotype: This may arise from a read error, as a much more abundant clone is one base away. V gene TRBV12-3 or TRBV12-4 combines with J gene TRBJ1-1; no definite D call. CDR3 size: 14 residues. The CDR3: CASSAGFMNTEAIF. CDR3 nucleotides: TGTGCCAGCAGTGCGGGGTTCATGAACACTGAAGCTATCTTT.

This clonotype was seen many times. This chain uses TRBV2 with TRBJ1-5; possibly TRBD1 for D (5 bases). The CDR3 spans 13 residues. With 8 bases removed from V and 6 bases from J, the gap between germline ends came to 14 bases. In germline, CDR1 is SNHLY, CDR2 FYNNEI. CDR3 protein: CASYSERGQPQHF. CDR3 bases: TGTGCCAGCTATTCAGAAAGGGGTCAGCCCCAGCATTTT.

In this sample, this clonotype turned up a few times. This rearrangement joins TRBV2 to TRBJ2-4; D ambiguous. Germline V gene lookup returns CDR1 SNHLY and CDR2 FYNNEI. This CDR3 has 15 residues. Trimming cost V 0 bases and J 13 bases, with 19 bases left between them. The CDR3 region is CASSEALRSSADQYF. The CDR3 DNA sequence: TGTGCCAGCAGTGAAGCGCTGAGGTCTTCGGCAGACCAGTACTTC.

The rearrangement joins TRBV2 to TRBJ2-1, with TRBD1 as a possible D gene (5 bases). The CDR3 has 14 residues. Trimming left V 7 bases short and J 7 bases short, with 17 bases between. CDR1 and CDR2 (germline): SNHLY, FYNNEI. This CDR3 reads CASTDLDRENEQFF. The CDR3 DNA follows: TGTGCCAGCACCGACCTAGACAGAGAGAATGAGCAGTTCTTC.

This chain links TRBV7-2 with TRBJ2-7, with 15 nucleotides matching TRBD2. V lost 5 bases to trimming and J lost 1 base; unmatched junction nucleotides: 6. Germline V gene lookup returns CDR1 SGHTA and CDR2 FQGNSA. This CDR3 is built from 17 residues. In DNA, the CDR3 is TGTGCCAGCAGCCAGGGACTAGCGGGGGGAGGTTCCTACGAGCAGTACTTC. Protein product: CASSQGLAGGGSYEQYF. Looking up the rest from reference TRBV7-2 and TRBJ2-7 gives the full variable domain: GAGVSQSPSNKVTEKGKDVELRCDPISGHTALYWYRQSLGQGLEFLIYFQGNSAPDKSGLPSDRFSAERTGGSVSTLTIQRTQQEDSAVYLCASSQGLAGGGSYEQYFGPGTRLTVT.

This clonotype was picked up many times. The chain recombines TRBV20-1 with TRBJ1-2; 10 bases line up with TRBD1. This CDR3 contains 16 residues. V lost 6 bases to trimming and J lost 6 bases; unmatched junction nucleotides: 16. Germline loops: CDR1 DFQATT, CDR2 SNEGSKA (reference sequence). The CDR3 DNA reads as TGCAGTGCCGATTCAATTCCGGGACAGGGGTTTGATGGCTACACCTTC. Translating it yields CSADSIPGQGFDGYTF.

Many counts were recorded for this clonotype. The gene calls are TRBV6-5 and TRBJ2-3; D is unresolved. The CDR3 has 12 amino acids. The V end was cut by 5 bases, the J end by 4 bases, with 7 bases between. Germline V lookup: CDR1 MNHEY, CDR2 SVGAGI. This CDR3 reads CASSPTADTQYF. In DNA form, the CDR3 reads TGTGCCAGCAGTCCTACAGCAGATACGCAGTATTTT.

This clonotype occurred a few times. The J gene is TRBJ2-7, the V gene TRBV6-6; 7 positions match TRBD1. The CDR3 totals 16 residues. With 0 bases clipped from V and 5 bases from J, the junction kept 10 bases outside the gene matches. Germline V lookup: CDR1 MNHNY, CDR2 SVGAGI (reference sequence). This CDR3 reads CASSYSNQGVSHEQYF. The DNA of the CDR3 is TGTGCCAGCAGTTACTCCAATCAGGGGGTCAGTCACGAGCAGTACTTC.

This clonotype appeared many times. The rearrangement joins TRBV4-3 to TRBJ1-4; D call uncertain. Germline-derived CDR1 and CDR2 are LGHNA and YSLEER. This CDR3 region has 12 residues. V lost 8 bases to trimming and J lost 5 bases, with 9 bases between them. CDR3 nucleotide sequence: TGCGCCAGCGGAGGGATGAATGAAAAACTGTTTTTT. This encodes CASGGMNEKLFF.

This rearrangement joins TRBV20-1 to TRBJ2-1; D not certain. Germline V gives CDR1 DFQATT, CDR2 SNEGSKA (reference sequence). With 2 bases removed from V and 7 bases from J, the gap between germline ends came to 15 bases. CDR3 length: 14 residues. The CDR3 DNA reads TGCAGTGCTAGACGGACCCCAATAGGGAATGAGCAGTTCTTC. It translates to CSARRTPIGNEQFF.

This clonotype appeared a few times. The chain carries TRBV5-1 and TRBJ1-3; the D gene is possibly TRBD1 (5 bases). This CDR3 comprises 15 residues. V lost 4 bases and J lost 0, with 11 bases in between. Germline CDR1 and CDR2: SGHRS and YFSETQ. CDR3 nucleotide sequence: TGCGCCAGCAGCCGGGGCAGGTCCTCTGGAAACACCATATATTTT. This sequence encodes CASSRGRSSGNTIYF.

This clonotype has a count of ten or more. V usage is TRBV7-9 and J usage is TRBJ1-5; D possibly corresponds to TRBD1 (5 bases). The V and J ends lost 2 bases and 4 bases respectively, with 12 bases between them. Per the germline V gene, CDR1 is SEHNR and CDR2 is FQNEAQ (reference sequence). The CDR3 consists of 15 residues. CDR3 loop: CASSLTGRENQPQHF. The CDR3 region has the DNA TGTGCCAGCAGCTTAACGGGCAGGGAAAATCAGCCCCAGCATTTT. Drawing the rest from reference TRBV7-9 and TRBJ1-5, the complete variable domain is DTGVSQNPRHKITKRGQNVTFRCDPISEHNRLYWYRQTLGQGPEFLTYFQNEAQLEKSRLLSDRFSAERPKGSFSTLEIQRTEQGDSAMYLCASSLTGRENQPQHFGDGTRLSIL.

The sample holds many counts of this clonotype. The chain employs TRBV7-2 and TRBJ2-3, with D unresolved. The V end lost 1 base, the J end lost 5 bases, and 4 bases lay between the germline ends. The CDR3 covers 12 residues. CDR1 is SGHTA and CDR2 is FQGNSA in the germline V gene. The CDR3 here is CASSLVGDTQYF. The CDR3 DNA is TGTGCCAGCAGCTTAGTAGGAGATACGCAGTATTTT.

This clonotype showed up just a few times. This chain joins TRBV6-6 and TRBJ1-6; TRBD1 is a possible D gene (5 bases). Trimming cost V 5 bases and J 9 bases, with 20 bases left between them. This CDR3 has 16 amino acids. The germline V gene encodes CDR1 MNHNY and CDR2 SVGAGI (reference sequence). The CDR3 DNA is TGTGCCAGCAGTCGCCTTGGGGCCGATCTAGGTTCACCCCTCCACTTT. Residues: CASSRLGADLGSPLHF.

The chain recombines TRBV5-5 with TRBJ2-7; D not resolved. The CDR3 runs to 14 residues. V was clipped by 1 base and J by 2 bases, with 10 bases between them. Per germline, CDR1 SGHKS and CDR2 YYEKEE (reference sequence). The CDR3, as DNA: TGTGCCAGCAGCTTGAATCCCCGGCCCTACGAGCAGTACGTC. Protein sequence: CASSLNPRPYEQYV.

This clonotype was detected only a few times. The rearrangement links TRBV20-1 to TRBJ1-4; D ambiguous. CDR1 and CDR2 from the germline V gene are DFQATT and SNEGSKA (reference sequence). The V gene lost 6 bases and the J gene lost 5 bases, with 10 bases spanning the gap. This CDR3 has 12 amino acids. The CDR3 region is CSATAGNEKLFF. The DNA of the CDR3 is TGCAGTGCCACAGCAGGCAATGAAAAACTGTTTTTT.